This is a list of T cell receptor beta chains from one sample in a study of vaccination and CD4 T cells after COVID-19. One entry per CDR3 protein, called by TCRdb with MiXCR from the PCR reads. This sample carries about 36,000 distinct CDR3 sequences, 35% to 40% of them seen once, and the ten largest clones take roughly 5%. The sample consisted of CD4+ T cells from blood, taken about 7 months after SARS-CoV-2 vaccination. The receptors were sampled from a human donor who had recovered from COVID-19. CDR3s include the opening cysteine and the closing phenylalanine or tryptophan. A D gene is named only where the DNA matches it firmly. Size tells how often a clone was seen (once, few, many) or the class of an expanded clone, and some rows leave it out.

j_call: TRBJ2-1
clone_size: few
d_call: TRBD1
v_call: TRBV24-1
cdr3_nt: TGTGCCACCAGTGATAACACAGGGGTTCCCTACAATGAGCAGTTCTTC
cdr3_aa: CATSDNTGVPYNEQFF

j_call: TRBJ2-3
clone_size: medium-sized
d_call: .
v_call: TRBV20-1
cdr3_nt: TGCAGTGGGGGAGAGGGCACAGATACGCAGTATTTT
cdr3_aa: CSGGEGTDTQYF

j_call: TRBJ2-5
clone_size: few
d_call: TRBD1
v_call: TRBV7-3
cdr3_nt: TGTGCCAGCAGCTTAACAAACTCGACAGGGGTTTGGGAGACCCAGTACTTC
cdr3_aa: CASSLTNSTGVWETQYF

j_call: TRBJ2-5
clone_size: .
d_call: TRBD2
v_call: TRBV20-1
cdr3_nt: TGCAGTGCTAGCCTCCCTAGCGGGGGGCAAGAGATCCAGTACTTT
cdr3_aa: CSASLPSGGQEIQYF

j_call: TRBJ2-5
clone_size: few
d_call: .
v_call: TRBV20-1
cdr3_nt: TGCAGTGCTAGGTTTCTGGGGGAAGAGACCCAGTACTTC
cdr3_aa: CSARFLGEETQYF

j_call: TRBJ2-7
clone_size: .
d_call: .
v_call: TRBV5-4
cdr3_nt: TGTGCCAGCAGCTTGGGACAGGATAGCTCCTACGAGCAGTACTTC
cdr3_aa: CASSLGQDSSYEQYF

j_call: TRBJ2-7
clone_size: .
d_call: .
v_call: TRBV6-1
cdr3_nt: TGTGCCAGCATGCGGGTGACGGGAGTTCAGTACGAGCAGTACTTC
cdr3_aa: CASMRVTGVQYEQYF

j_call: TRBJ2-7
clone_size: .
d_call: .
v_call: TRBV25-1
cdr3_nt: TGTGCCAGCAGTGCGGGAGCGAGACCTTACGAGCAGTACTTC
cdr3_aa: CASSAGARPYEQYF

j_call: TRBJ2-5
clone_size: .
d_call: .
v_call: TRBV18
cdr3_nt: TGTGCCAGCTCACCAACATTCCAAGAGACCCAGTACTTC
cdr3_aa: CASSPTFQETQYF

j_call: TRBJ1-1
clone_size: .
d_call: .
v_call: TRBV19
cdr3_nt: TGTGCCAGTAGTATAGGTCCCTTCACTGAAGCTTTCTTT
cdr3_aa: CASSIGPFTEAFF

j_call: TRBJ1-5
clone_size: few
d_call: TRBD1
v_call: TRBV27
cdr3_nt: TGTGCCAGCAGAGTACAGGGGGCTAGCAATCAGCCCCAGCATTTT
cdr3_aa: CASRVQGASNQPQHF

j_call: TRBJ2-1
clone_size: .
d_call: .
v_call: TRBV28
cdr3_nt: TGTGCCAGCACGCAGACCAATGAGCAGTTCTTC
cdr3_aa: CASTQTNEQFF

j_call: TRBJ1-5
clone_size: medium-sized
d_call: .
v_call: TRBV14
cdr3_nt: TGTGCCAGCAGCCTCGGAGTAGGGGGAGCGCCCCAGCATTTT
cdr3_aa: CASSLGVGGAPQHF

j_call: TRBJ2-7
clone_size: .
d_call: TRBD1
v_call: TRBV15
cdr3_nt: TGTGCCACCAGCAGAGACAGGGGGTACTCCTACGAGCAGTACTTC
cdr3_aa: CATSRDRGYSYEQYF

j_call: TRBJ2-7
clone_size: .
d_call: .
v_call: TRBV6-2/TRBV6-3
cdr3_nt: TGTGCCAGCAGTTACTCGATCAGGCCTTCCTACGAGCAGTACTTC
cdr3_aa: CASSYSIRPSYEQYF

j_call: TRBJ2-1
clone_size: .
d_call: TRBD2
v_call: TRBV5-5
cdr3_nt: TGTGCCAGCAGGAGGTCGGCGGGAGACGATGAGCAGTTCTTC
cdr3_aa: CASRRSAGDDEQFF

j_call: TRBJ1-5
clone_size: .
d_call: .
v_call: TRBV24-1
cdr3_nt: TGTGCCACCAGTGATTTGACAGATAATCAGCCCCAGCATTTT
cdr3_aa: CATSDLTDNQPQHF

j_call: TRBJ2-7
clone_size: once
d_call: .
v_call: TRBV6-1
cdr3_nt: TGTGCCAGCAGCCGTGAGGGTTACGAGCAGTACTTC
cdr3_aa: CASSREGYEQYF

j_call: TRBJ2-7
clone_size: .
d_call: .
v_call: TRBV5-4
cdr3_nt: TGTGCCAGCTGCGACCCGGGTAGTGGCTGCTACGAGCAGTACTTC
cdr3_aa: CASCDPGSGCYEQYF

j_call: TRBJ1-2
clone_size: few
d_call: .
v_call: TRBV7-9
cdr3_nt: TGTGCCAGCAGCCCCGCGGGCCTATCCAGCGGTGGCTACACCTTC
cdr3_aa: CASSPAGLSSGGYTF

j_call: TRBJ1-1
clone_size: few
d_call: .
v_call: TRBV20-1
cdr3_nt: TGCAGTGCTAGAGTCGGGGCTATGAACACTGAAGCTTTCTTT
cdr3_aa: CSARVGAMNTEAFF

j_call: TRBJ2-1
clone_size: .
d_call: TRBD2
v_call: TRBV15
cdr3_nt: TGTGCCACCAGCGGATTGACTAGCGGGATCCACAGTGAGCAGTTCTTC
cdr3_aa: CATSGLTSGIHSEQFF

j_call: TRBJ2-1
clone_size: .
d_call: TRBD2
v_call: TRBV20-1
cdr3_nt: TGCAGTGCTAGAGACACGGGACTAGCGGGACGTGAGCAGTTCTTC
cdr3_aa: CSARDTGLAGREQFF

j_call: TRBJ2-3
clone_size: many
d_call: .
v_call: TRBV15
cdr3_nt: TGTGCCACCAGCAGAGGGGGGCCCACAGATACGCAGTATTTT
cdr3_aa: CATSRGGPTDTQYF

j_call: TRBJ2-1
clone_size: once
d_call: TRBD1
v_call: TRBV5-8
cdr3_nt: TGTGCCAGCAGCAGACAGGGATGGCGAGTTTACAATGAGCAGTTCTTC
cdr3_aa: CASSRQGWRVYNEQFF

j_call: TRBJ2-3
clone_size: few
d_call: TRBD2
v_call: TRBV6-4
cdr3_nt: TGTGCCAGCAGTGCGGGGGGGAGCACAGATACGCAGTATTTT
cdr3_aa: CASSAGGSTDTQYF

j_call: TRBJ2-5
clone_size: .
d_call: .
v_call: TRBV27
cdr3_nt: TGTGCCAGCAGTTTACTGAGGGGGGAGACCCAGTACTTC
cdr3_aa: CASSLLRGETQYF

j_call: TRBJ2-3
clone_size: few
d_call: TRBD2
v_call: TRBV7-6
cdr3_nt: TGTGCCAGCAGCCCCCGGGGGGGGAGCTCCTATGATACGCAGTATTTT
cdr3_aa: CASSPRGGSSYDTQYF

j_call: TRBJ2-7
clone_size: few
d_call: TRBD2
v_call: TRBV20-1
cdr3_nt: TGCAGTGCCCTTCGACCGGGACTAGGTATTTACGAGCAGTACTTC
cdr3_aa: CSALRPGLGIYEQYF

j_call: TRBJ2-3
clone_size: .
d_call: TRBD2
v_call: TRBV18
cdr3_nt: TGTGCCAGCTCACCAAGTAGCGGGACGGTCGCAGATACGCAGTATTTT
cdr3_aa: CASSPSSGTVADTQYF

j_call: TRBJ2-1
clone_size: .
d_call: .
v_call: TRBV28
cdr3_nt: TGTGCCAGCAGTTTATTACTGGGGACAACTGGTGAGCAGTTCTTC
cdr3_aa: CASSLLLGTTGEQFF

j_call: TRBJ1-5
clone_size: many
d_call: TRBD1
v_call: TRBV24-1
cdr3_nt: TGTGCCACCAGTGACCGAGCCCCGGCTACAGGGGTTGATCAGCCCCAGCATTTT
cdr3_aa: CATSDRAPATGVDQPQHF

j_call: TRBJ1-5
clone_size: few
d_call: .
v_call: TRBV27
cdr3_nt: TGTGCCAGCAGCTCCATTCAGATCGGACAGTTGAGACAGCCCCAGCATTTT
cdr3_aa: CASSSIQIGQLRQPQHF

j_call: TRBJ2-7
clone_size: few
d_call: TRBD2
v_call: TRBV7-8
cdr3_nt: TGTGCCAGCAGCATCGGCGCCGGGACTAGCTACGAGCAGTACTTC
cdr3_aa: CASSIGAGTSYEQYF

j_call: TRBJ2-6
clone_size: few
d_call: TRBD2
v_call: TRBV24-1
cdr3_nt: TGTGCCACCAGTCCCTCTAGCGGGGCCTCCTCTGGGGCCAACGTCCTGACTTTC
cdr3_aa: CATSPSSGASSGANVLTF

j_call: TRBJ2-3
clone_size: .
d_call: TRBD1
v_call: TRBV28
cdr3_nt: TGTGCCGGCCACAGGGGTGAACCCCTTTTT
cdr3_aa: CAGHRGEPLF

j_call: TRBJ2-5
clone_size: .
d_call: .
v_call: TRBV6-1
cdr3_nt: TGTGCCAGCCGCCCTACGAGGGGAAAAGAGACCCAGTACTTC
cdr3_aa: CASRPTRGKETQYF

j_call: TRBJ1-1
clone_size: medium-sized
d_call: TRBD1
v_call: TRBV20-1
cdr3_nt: TGCAGTGCTAGGGATCGACGGGACAGCTACACTGAAGCTTTCTTT
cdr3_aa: CSARDRRDSYTEAFF

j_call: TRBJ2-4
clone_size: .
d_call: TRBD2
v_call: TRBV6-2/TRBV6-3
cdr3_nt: TGTGCCAGCAAGGCACTAGCGGGACTAGCCAAAAACATTCAGTACTTC
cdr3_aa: CASKALAGLAKNIQYF

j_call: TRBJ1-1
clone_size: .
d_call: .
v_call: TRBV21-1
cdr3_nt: TGTGCCAGCAGCAAGGTAAAGGGGCCGTCGCGGACTGAAGCTTTCTTT
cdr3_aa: CASSKVKGPSRTEAFF

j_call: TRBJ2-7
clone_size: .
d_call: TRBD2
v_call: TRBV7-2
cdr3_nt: TGTGCCAGCAGCGTACGACTAGCGGGAGTATACGAGCAGTACTTC
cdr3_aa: CASSVRLAGVYEQYF

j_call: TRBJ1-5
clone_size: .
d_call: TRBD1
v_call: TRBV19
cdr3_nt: TGTGCCAGTAGTGGCGGGACAGAGAATCAGCCCCAGCATTTT
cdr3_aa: CASSGGTENQPQHF

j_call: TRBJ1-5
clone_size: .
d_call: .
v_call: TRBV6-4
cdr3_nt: TGTGCCAGCAGTGACGGACTGAATCAGCCCCAGCATTTT
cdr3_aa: CASSDGLNQPQHF

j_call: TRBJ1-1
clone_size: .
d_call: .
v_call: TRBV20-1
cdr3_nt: TGCAGTGCTAGGAAGACAGGTGGCGCTGAAGCTTTCTTT
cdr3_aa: CSARKTGGAEAFF

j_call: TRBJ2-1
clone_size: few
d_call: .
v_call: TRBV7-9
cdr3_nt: TGTGCCAGCAGCCCGAAAGGCGGGACTCGTCACAATGAGCAGTTCTTC
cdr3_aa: CASSPKGGTRHNEQFF

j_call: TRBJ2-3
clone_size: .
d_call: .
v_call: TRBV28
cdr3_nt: TGTGCCAGCAGTTCAGTCGTCCCGGGGCACACAGATACGCAGTATTTT
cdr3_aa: CASSSVVPGHTDTQYF

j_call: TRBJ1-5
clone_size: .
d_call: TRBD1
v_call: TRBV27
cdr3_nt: TGTGCCAGCAGTTCTCGGACAGGGTTCAATCAGCCCCAGCATTTT
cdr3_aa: CASSSRTGFNQPQHF

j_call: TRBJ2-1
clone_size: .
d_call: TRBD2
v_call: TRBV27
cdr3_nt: TGTGCCAGCAGTTCCAAGACAAGCGGGAGATTTCCCCATGAGCAGTTCTTC
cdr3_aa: CASSSKTSGRFPHEQFF

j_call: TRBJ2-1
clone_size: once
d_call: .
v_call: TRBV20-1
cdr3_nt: TGCAGTGCTATGATAGCGCAAAAGCCCTACAATGAGCAGTTCTTC
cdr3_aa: CSAMIAQKPYNEQFF

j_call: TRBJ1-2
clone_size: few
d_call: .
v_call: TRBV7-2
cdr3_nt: TGTGCCAGCAGCTTCCAGGGGACTAACTATGGCTACACCTTC
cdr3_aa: CASSFQGTNYGYTF

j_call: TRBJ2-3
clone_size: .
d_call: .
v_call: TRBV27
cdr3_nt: TGTGCCAGCAGTTTATCAGACTACGGTGGAGATACGCAGTATTTT
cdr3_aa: CASSLSDYGGDTQYF

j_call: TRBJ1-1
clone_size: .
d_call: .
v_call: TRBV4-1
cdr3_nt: TGCGCCAGCAGCCAAGGGACGGGAGCTTTCTTT
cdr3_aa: CASSQGTGAFF

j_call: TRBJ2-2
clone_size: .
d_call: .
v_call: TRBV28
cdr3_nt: TGTGCCACATTCACTGGGGGGCAGGGCACCGGGGAGCTGTTTTTT
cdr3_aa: CATFTGGQGTGELFF

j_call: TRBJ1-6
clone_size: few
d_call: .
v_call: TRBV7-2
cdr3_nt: TGTGCCAGCACCAAGCCGGGGGGCGATTTCTATAATTCACCCCTCCACTTT
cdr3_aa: CASTKPGGDFYNSPLHF

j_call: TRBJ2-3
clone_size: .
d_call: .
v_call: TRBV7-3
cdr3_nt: TGTGCCAGCAGCAGAACTAGCACAGATACGCAGTATTTT
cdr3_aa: CASSRTSTDTQYF

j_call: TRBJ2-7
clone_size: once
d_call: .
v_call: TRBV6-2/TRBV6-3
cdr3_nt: TGTGCCAGCAGTTATCCTCCTTTGGGCGTCCCCAGGGAGCAGTACTTC
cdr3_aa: CASSYPPLGVPREQYF

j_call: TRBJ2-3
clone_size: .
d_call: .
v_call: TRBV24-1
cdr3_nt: TGTGCCACCAGTGATTTTCGGGCACAAGCAGATACGCAGTATTTT
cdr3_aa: CATSDFRAQADTQYF

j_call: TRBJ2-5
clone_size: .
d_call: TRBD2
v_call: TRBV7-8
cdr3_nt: TGTGCCAGCAGCTTAGAGAGGTTCGGCGGGAGGTCAGAGACCCAGTACTTC
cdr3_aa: CASSLERFGGRSETQYF

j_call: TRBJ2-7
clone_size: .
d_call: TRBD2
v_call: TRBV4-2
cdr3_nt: TGTGCCAGCAGCCAAGATCTTAGCGGGAGTCCCTACGAGCAGTACTTC
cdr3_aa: CASSQDLSGSPYEQYF